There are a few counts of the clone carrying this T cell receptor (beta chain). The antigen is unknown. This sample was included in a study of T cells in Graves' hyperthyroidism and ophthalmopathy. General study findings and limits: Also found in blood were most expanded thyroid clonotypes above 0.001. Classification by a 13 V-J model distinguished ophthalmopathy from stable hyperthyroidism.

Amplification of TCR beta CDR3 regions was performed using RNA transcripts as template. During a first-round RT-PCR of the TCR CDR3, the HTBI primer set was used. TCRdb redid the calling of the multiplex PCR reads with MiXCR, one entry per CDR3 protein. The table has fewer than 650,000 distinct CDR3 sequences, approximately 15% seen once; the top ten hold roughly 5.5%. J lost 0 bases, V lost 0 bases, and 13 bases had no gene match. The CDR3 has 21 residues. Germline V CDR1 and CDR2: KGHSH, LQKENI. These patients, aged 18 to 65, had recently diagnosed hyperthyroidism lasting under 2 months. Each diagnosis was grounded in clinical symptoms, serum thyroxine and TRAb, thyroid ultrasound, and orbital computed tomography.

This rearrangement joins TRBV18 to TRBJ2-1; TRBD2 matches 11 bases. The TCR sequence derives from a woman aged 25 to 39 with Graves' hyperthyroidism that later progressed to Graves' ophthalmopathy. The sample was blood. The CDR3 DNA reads TGTGCCAGCTCACCACCTGTTGCTAGCGGGAGGACATGGGGCTCCTACAATGAGCAGTTCTTC. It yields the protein CASSPPVASGRTWGSYNEQFF. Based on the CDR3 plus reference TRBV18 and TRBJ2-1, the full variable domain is NAGVMQNPRHLVRRRGQEARLRCSPMKGHSHVYWYRQLPEEGLKFMVYLQKENIIDESGMPKERFSAEFPKEGPSILRIQQVVRGDSAAYFCASSPPVASGRTWGSYNEQFFGPGTRLTVL.